This entry concerns a single TCR beta chain. The V end was cut by 1 base, the J end by 2 bases, with 8 bases between. Germline CDR1 and CDR2: SEHNR and FQNEAQ (reference sequence). The CDR3 totals 14 residues. The data belong to a study of T cells after yellow fever vaccination. TCRdb used MiXCR to reprocess the 5' RACE reads, holding one entry per CDR3 protein. The sample has some 200,000 distinct CDR3 sequences, approximately 11% seen once. This sample comprised CD8+ T cells sorted from PBMCs, obtained 15 days after the yellow fever booster vaccination. The chain carries TRBV7-9 and TRBJ2-5; no reliable D call. The source of this sequence is a man between 18 and 35 years old who received the YFV17D yellow fever vaccine. The CDR3 nucleotides read TGTGCCAGCAGCTTAGTTTCGAGACAAGAGACCCAGTACTTC. Its translation: CASSLVSRQETQYF.